This TCR beta chain was found in a study of CD8+ T cells in alopecia areata. Comments on this clone: Its antigen is currently unknown. Other DNA sequences in the same sample also yield this CDR3.

Study outcomes and limitations: During tofacitinib treatment, many expanded lesional clones remained in scalp and blood. It was lesional scalp, especially alopecia totalis/universalis, that showed higher clonality than normal scalp. Tofacitinib delivered significant drops in scalp clonality and in expanded CD8+ clones among the top 100.

The authors extracted RNA and reverse transcribed it into cDNA as the sequencing template. This table comes from immunoSEQ multiplex PCR, and its TCRdb copy is limited to in-frame clones, with some not included. Among approximately 200,000 clones, around two fifths were seen once, and the ten largest hold around 2.8%. As for treatment: oral pan-JAK inhibitor, 5-10 mg twice daily. From germline, CDR1 is SQVTM and CDR2 ANQGSEA. This CDR3 has 10 amino acids. With 6 bases removed from V and 1 base from J, the gap between germline ends came to 2 bases. This chain joins TRBV29-1 and TRBJ2-3; D gene uncertain. Sequenced here: CD4+ T cells sorted from blood, sampled at approximately week 37, from a patient treated with tofacitinib. The clonotype originates from a human donor with alopecia areata. The CDR3 coding sequence is TGCAGCGTGGGCACAGATACGCAGTATTTT. Translation gives CSVGTDTQYF.